The subject of this entry is one T cell receptor beta chain. Its cognate antigen is unknown. This record belongs to a study of T cells in localized non-small cell lung cancer. Whole-study results and caveats: Elevated circulating T cell density in blood was associated with longer overall survival. Of the tissues analyzed, uninvolved adjacent lung showed maximal T cell clonality, greater than tumor.

The CDR3 has 14 amino acids. The V gene lost 5 bases and the J gene lost 3 bases, with 11 bases spanning the gap. Looked up from germline, CDR1 is LNHDA and CDR2 is SQIVND (reference sequence). Produced via immunoSEQ multiplex PCR; TCRdb's table is partial and in-frame only. The sample gives about 59,000 clones, about 89% of which show up once; just under 20% is in the top ten. The specimen was peripheral blood, collected before any cancer treatment. This sequence joins TRBV19 and TRBJ1-5, with D possibly matching TRBD1 (5 bases). The TCR sequence derives from a man aged 40 to 70 with stage I lung adenocarcinoma. The CDR3 nucleotides are TGTGCCAGTAGTTGGGGACGGGACAATCAGCCCCAGCATTTT. The encoded protein is CASSWGRDNQPQHF.